A single sample is the source of the 18 T cell receptor beta chains below, sequenced in a study of beta chain features in type 1 diabetes. All of the isolated RNA was reverse transcribed, so expressed TCRB transcripts were sequenced. Data came from immunoSEQ multiplex PCR; TCRdb stores just in-frame clones and leaves some out. The table lists about 280,000 clones, about 15% of them singletons. Overall study results and limits: Within each of all four CD4+ subsets, Type 1 diabetes patients had TCRB CDR3s that were moderately but significantly shorter.

The antigens of these receptors remain unknown. Sample: naive CD4+ T cells from blood. The receptors derive from a young man with type 1 diabetes.

About this clone: The junction does not match germline at one end; this may be a read error. The chain recombines TRBV2 with TRBJ2-7; D unclear. Germline lookup yields CDR1 SNHLY and CDR2 FYNNEI. The CDR3 totals 15 residues. In DNA, the CDR3 is TGTGCCAGCAGTGAATCAGTCCCTGGCTCCCACGAGCAGTACTTC. Translating gives CASSESVPGSHEQYF. Complete variable domain (other parts from reference TRBV2 and TRBJ2-7): EPEVTQTPSHQVTQMGQEVILRCVPISNHLYFYWYRQILGQKVEFLVSFYNNEISEKSEIFDDQFSVERPDGSNFTLKIRSTKLEDSAMYFCASSESVPGSHEQYFGPGTRLTVT.

The chain uses TRBV9 and TRBJ2-1; 11 bases align to TRBD2. Germline V gives CDR1 SGDLS, CDR2 YYNGEE. V lost 4 bases and J lost 2; bases outside the gene matches: 5. The CDR3 has 16 amino acids. DNA for the CDR3: TGTGCCAGCAGCCCGCTAGCGGGGGGAACCTACAATGAGCAGTTCTTC. The encoded protein is CASSPLAGGTYNEQFF.

Only a few counts were recorded for this clone. Within the sample, other DNA sequences also encode this same CDR3. This chain links TRBV18 with TRBJ1-1, with 9 positions matching TRBD1. The length of the CDR3 is 13 residues. Trimming removed 3 bases from V and 5 bases from J; junction bases left unmatched: 1. Germline CDR1 reads KGHSH; CDR2 reads LQKENI. The CDR3 DNA follows: TGTGCCAGCTCACCTGGACAGGGGACTGAAGCTTTCTTT. It is translated as CASSPGQGTEAFF. Variable domain in full (rest from reference TRBV18 and TRBJ1-1): NAGVMQNPRHLVRRRGQEARLRCSPMKGHSHVYWYRQLPEEGLKFMVYLQKENIIDESGMPKERFSAEFPKEGPSILRIQQVVRGDSAAYFCASSPGQGTEAFFGQGTRLTVV.

The chain uses TRBV9 and TRBJ1-4; D gene unclear. V was trimmed by 2 bases and J by 6 bases, leaving 11 bases between them. The CDR3 is made up of 14 amino acids. Germline-derived CDR1 and CDR2 are SGDLS and YYNGEE. The CDR3 sequence: CASSVGWGDEKLFF. Here the CDR3 DNA reads TGTGCCAGCAGCGTGGGATGGGGAGATGAAAAACTGTTTTTT.

This clone was counted between two and nine times. V and J are TRBV12-2 and TRBJ1-4; the DNA was not used to check the table's D call, TRBD1. TRBV12-2 has pseudogene status. This CDR3 is 15 amino acids long. The CDR3 loop is CASRSRTALNEKLFF. The CDR3 DNA reads TGTGCAAGTCGCTCCCGGACAGCCCTAAATGAAAAACTGTTTTTT.

The rearrangement links TRBV5-1 to TRBJ2-1; 7 nucleotides match TRBD2. With V trimmed by 0 bases and J by 9 bases, 6 bases remained unmatched. In germline, CDR1 is SGHRS, CDR2 YFSETQ. CDR3 length: 14 amino acids. CDR3 coding DNA: TGCGCCAGCAGCTTGGGACTAGCATTCCCTGAGCAGTTCTTC. This sequence encodes CASSLGLAFPEQFF.

The rearrangement uses TRBV5-6 and TRBJ1-1; 10 nucleotides line up with TRBD1. The CDR3 sequence is 13 residues long. Germline V lookup: CDR1 SGHDT, CDR2 YYEEEE. Trimming removed 5 bases from V and 7 bases from J; junction bases left unmatched: 5. CDR3 nucleotides: TGTGCCAGCAGTTTGACAGGGGGCGGTGAAGCTTTCTTT. This gives the protein CASSLTGGGEAFF.

This clone was detected a few times. The CDR3 DNA is TGTGCCAGCAGTGAACAGTCTAGTCGGCAGTACTTC. Amino acid sequence: CASSEQSSRQYF. This sequence joins TRBV2 and TRBJ2-7, with no clear D. Trimming took off 2 bases at V and 9 bases at J, with 11 bases between the two ends. The CDR3 covers 12 residues. Germline CDR1 and CDR2: SNHLY and FYNNEI.

The V and J genes are TRBV28 and TRBJ1-2, with D tentatively TRBD1 (6 bases). This CDR3 is built from 12 residues. Germline CDR1 and CDR2: MDHEN and SYDVKM. V was pared by 7 bases and J by 2 bases, with 8 bases between. The CDR3 nucleotides are TGTGCCAGCATGAGGGGGAACTATGGCTACACCTTC. Protein product: CASMRGNYGYTF.

This sequence joins TRBV18 and TRBJ2-5; TRBD2 aligns across 8 bases. The germline CDR1 and CDR2 sequences are KGHSH and LQKENI. V was clipped by 0 bases and J by 0 bases; unmatched bases: 0. The CDR3 length is 15 residues. The CDR3 DNA sequence: TGTGCCAGCTCACCACCTAGCGGGAACCAAGAGACCCAGTACTTC. Translation: CASSPPSGNQETQYF.

The V call is TRBV10-2, the J call TRBJ2-7, with D perhaps TRBD2 (6 bases). Germline-derived CDR1 and CDR2 are WSHSY and SAAADI. This CDR3 contains 13 residues. Trimming took 6 bases from V and 2 from J, leaving 11 bases between them. CDR3 residues: CASRRGNAYEQYF. The CDR3, as DNA: TGCGCCAGCAGACGCGGGAATGCCTACGAGCAGTACTTC.

This clone was recorded a few times. This chain connects TRBV30 to TRBJ2-1; D is undetermined. Germline loops: CDR1 GTSNPN, CDR2 SVGIG (reference sequence). The CDR3 has 11 amino acids. Trimming shortened V by 3 bases and J by 3 bases, and 3 bases separated the two germline ends. The CDR3 loop is CAWRYYNEQFF. CDR3 DNA sequence: TGTGCCTGGAGGTACTACAATGAGCAGTTCTTC. The complete variable domain, with remaining parts taken from reference TRBV30 and TRBJ2-1, reads SQTIHQWPATLVQPVGSPLSLECTVEGTSNPNLYWYRQAAGRGLQLLFYSVGIGQISSEVPQNLSASRPQDRQFILSSKKLLLSDSGFYLCAWRYYNEQFFGPGTRLTVL.

The chain has TRBV7-2 and TRBJ2-1; no definite D call. Germline CDR1 reads SGHTA; CDR2 reads FQGNSA. The V end was cut by 0 bases, the J end by 4 bases, with 7 bases between. This CDR3 region has 14 residues. The CDR3 DNA sequence: TGTGCCAGCAGCTTAGCGCGGCGGTACAATGAGCAGTTCTTC. The encoded protein is CASSLARRYNEQFF.

This chain uses TRBV27 with TRBJ1-4, with a possible D match to TRBD1 (5 bases). Germline CDR1 reads MNHEY; CDR2 reads SMNVEV (reference sequence). V was trimmed by 6 bases and J by 8 bases, leaving 13 bases between them. The CDR3 runs 13 residues. The CDR3 spells CASSPGTREKLFF. The CDR3 DNA reads as TGTGCCAGCAGCCCCGGGACTCGGGAAAAACTGTTTTTT.

This clone has more than one count but fewer than ten. The V and J genes are TRBV4-1 and TRBJ2-1; D might be TRBD2 (6 bases). The CDR3 has 15 amino acids. V dropped 3 bases and J dropped 7 bases, with 16 bases sitting between them. Germline CDR1 MGHRA, CDR2 YSYEKL. The CDR3 DNA follows: TGCGCCAGCAGCCAGCGGCCACGCCGGGGGAATGAGCAGTTCTTC. Protein product: CASSQRPRRGNEQFF.

The rearrangement links TRBV19 to TRBJ2-5; D is perhaps TRBD2 (5 bases). V was trimmed by 3 bases and J by 4 bases, leaving 9 bases between them. Looked up from germline, CDR1 is LNHDA and CDR2 is SQIVND (reference sequence). This CDR3 is built from 13 residues. The CDR3 is CASSITGVETQYF. The CDR3 region has the DNA TGTGCCAGTAGTATTACCGGGGTAGAGACCCAGTACTTC.

V gene TRBV6-1 combines with J gene TRBJ1-5; D remains ambiguous. Per the germline V gene, CDR1 is MNHNS and CDR2 is SASEGT. This CDR3 region has 15 residues. Between the trimmed V and J ends, which lost 2 bases and 4 bases, there was a span of 12 bases. DNA for the CDR3: TGTGCCAGCAGTGAACTCGGCCAGACAAATCAGCCCCAGCATTTT. Its protein product is CASSELGQTNQPQHF.

The CDR3 bases are TGTGCCAGCAGTTCCCCCGGGACAGGGAACCTTGAGCAGTTCTTC. Protein product: CASSSPGTGNLEQFF. The chain combines TRBV28 with TRBJ2-1, with TRBD1 matching 9 bases. V trimming: 4 bases; J trimming: 9 bases; junction bases outside the gene matches: 10. Germline assignment: CDR1 MDHEN and CDR2 SYDVKM. There are 15 residues in the CDR3.